The 25 T cell receptor beta chains given below trace back to one sample, sequenced in a study of shared clonotypes between healthy human individuals. The method was immunoSEQ multiplex PCR; TCRdb's version includes in-frame clones alone and lacks a portion of them. The table lists about a million clones, about 77% of them singletons, with roughly 1.5% in the top ten. The sequenced sample was memory CD4+ T cells sorted from blood. Subset defined: CD45RA-negative fraction. All receptors derive from a man between 18 and 35 years old in good health.

This clone showed up just a few times. The chain has TRBV6-1 and TRBJ1-5; D is uncertain. In germline, CDR1 is MNHNS, CDR2 SASEGT. The V end lost 7 bases, the J end lost 0 bases, and 13 bases lay between the germline ends. The CDR3 totals 15 residues. The CDR3 loop reads CASISQLYSNQPQHF. For the CDR3, the DNA is TGTGCCAGCATAAGCCAGCTTTATAGCAATCAGCCCCAGCATTTT.

The V gene is TRBV9, the J gene TRBJ1-6; D is undetermined. The V and J ends lost 3 bases and 0 bases respectively, with 7 bases between them. Germline V gene sequence: CDR1 SGDLS, CDR2 YYNGEE. There are 15 residues in the CDR3. Here the CDR3 DNA reads TGTGCCAGCAGCGCTGTAAGCTCCTATAATTCACCCCTCCACTTT. Protein sequence: CASSAVSSYNSPLHF.

The CDR3 sequence is CASSFGQGMNTGELFF. The CDR3 DNA follows: TGTGCCAGCAGCTTCGGACAGGGTATGAACACCGGGGAGCTGTTTTTT. The chain links TRBV9 to TRBJ2-2; 8 positions agree with TRBD1. CDR3 size: 16 residues. Germline trimming cut 4 bases from V and 1 base from J; bases unmatched to any gene: 6. Looked up from germline, CDR1 is SGDLS and CDR2 is YYNGEE.

The gene calls are TRBV2 and TRBJ2-3; D remains ambiguous. Germline V gives CDR1 SNHLY, CDR2 FYNNEI. This CDR3 is built from 11 residues. Between the trimmed V and J ends, which lost 5 bases and 5 bases, there was a span of 5 bases. CDR3 in DNA: TGTGCCAGCAGTAAGCTAGATACGCAGTATTTT. Its translation is CASSKLDTQYF.

The gene calls are TRBV25-1 and TRBJ1-4; D is unclear. CDR3 length: 15 residues. CDR1 and CDR2 (germline): MGHDK, SYGVNS. V lost 5 bases, J lost 3 bases, and 13 bases lay in between. The CDR3 region is CASSIDRRANEKLFF. The CDR3 DNA reads TGTGCCAGCAGTATAGACCGGAGAGCTAATGAAAAACTGTTTTTT. The full variable domain, in which reference TRBV25-1 and TRBJ1-4 provide the parts outside the CDR3, is EADIYQTPRYLVIGTGKKITLECSQTMGHDKMYWYQQDPGMELHLIHYSYGVNSTEKGDLSSESTVSRIRTEHFPLTLESARPSHTSQYLCASSIDRRANEKLFFGSGTQLSVL.

The chain couples TRBV7-2 to TRBJ2-2; weak D call: TRBD1 (8 bases). CDR3 length: 14 residues. Trimming shortened V by 6 bases and J by 7 bases, and 15 bases separated the two germline ends. Germline V gene sequence: CDR1 SGHTA, CDR2 FQGNSA. CDR3 bases: TGTGCCAGCAGGCTACAGGGGGGGAACGGGGAGCTGTTTTTT. Its protein product is CASRLQGGNGELFF.

The chain has TRBV11-1 and TRBJ2-7; maybe TRBD2 (5 bases). The CDR3 is 14 amino acids. The germline V and J ends were trimmed by 4 bases and 0 bases, with 10 bases remaining between them. Germline V gene lookup returns CDR1 SGHAT and CDR2 FQDESV (reference sequence). The chain's CDR3 is CASSSPGISYEQYF. The CDR3 DNA is TGTGCCAGCAGCTCCCCCGGGATCTCCTACGAGCAGTACTTC.

This chain uses TRBV19 with TRBJ1-5, with D unclear. This CDR3 has 13 residues. CDR1 LNHDA and CDR2 SQIVND come from the germline V gene (reference sequence). Deletions cut 2 bases from V and 4 bases from J, with 6 bases between. This chain's CDR3 is CASSIKVNQPQHF. In nucleotides, the CDR3 is TGTGCCAGTAGTATAAAGGTGAATCAGCCCCAGCATTTT.

The chain uses TRBV10-3 and TRBJ2-1; TRBD2 matches 9 bases. CDR1 is ENHRY and CDR2 is SYGVKD in the germline V gene. This CDR3 region has 14 residues. V lost 3 bases to trimming and J lost 8 bases; unmatched junction nucleotides: 5. The CDR3 spells CAISETSGYDEQFF. The CDR3 region has the DNA TGTGCCATCAGTGAAACTAGCGGGTACGATGAGCAGTTCTTC.

The chain joins TRBV2 to TRBJ2-1; perhaps TRBD2 as D (5 bases). CDR1 is SNHLY and CDR2 is FYNNEI in the germline V gene. Trimming removed 8 bases from V and 3 bases from J, with 14 bases in between. The CDR3 sequence is 14 residues long. The CDR3 DNA sequence: TGTGCCAGCGGGCAGGAGGAGCTCTACAATGAGCAGTTCTTC. This gives the protein CASGQEELYNEQFF.

This clone was seen just once. This chain uses TRBV6-6 with TRBJ2-2, with D perhaps given as TRBD1 or TRBD2 (5 bases each). Trimming stripped 8 bases from V and 9 bases from J, with 13 bases between. The germline CDR1 and CDR2 sequences are MNHNY and SVGAGI (reference sequence). The CDR3 sequence is 12 residues long. The CDR3, as DNA: TGTGCCAGCGCAATCGGGGCACGGGAGCTGTTTTTT. Translated: CASAIGARELFF.

This clone was recorded a few times. One end of the junction fails to match germline, which may point to a read error. The rearrangement links TRBV4-2 to TRBJ2-1; 14 nucleotides match TRBD2. This CDR3 is 16 amino acids long. Germline CDR1 and CDR2: LGHNA and YNFKEQ. The CDR3 DNA reads as TGTGCCAGCACCCAAGATGGGACTAGCGGGAGATCAGGGCAGTTCTTC. Translated: CASTQDGTSGRSGQFF.

The table lists this clone with a few counts. This chain connects TRBV30 to TRBJ1-5; D might be TRBD1 (6 bases). The CDR3 extends over 13 amino acids. Germline values: CDR1 GTSNPN, CDR2 SVGIG (reference sequence). With 2 bases removed from V and 9 bases from J, the gap between germline ends came to 14 bases. CDR3 residues: CAWSPTGPMPQHF. CDR3 sequence (DNA): TGTGCCTGGAGTCCGACAGGACCTATGCCCCAGCATTTT.

This clone was seen at least ten times. V usage is TRBV5-1 and J usage is TRBJ1-2; tentatively, D is TRBD1 (6 bases). The CDR3 is 14 amino acids. Looked up from germline, CDR1 is SGHRS and CDR2 is YFSETQ. The V end lost 0 bases, the J end lost 7 bases, and 13 bases lay between the germline ends. The CDR3 region is CASSLGGQSVGYTF. Written as DNA, the CDR3 is TGCGCCAGCAGCTTGGGGGGGCAGTCTGTTGGCTACACCTTC.

The rearrangement uses TRBV6-6 and TRBJ2-5; D is unresolved. Germline V gives CDR1 MNHNY, CDR2 SVGAGI (reference sequence). There are 14 residues in the CDR3. V dropped 6 bases and J dropped 4 bases, with 15 bases sitting between them. The chain's CDR3 is CASSRNGWGETQYF. DNA for the CDR3: TGTGCCAGCAGCCGAAACGGATGGGGAGAGACCCAGTACTTC.

J is TRBJ2-2 and V is TRBV19; the match to TRBD2 covers 10 bases. Germline CDR1 is LNHDA and CDR2 is SQIVND (reference sequence). V was pared by 1 base and J by 1 base, with 6 bases of the junction left unmatched. The CDR3 is 18 residues long. The CDR3 region has the DNA TGTGCCAGTAGTATAGTGGCTAGCGGGAGACGGAACACCGGGGAGCTGTTTTTT. It specifies CASSIVASGRRNTGELFF.

The V call is TRBV27, the J call TRBJ2-7; maybe TRBD1 (5 bases). This CDR3 contains 13 residues. Germline CDR1 MNHEY, CDR2 SMNVEV (reference sequence). Written as DNA, the CDR3 is TGTGCTATAAGGGGCAGGACCACCTACGAGCAGTACTTC. Amino acid sequence: CAIRGRTTYEQYF.

Concerning this clone: This sample includes further DNA sequences coding for the same CDR3. The genes are TRBV5-1 and TRBJ2-7, with 10 positions matching TRBD2. Germline lookup yields CDR1 SGHRS and CDR2 YFSETQ. J was trimmed by 4 bases and V by 3 bases; bases with no gene match: 4. The CDR3 has 14 amino acids. CDR3 nucleotide sequence: TGCGCCAGCAGCTCTAGCGGGGGCAGTTACGAGCAGTACTTC. As protein: CASSSSGGSYEQYF. Supplemented by reference TRBV5-1 and TRBJ2-7, the full variable domain reads KAGVTQTPRYLIKTRGQQVTLSCSPISGHRSVSWYQQTPGQGLQFLFEYFSETQRNKGNFPGRFSGRQFSNSRSEMNVSTLELGDSALYLCASSSSGGSYEQYFGPGTRLTVT.

This rearrangement joins TRBV30 to TRBJ2-7; 8 positions match TRBD1. The CDR3 is made up of 13 amino acids. The trim removed 0 bases at V and 2 bases at J, leaving 0 bases unmatched. In germline, CDR1 is GTSNPN, CDR2 SVGIG (reference sequence). CDR3 amino acids: CAWSVQGAYEQYF. In DNA form, the CDR3 reads TGTGCCTGGAGTGTACAGGGGGCCTACGAGCAGTACTTC.

Ten or more counts support this clone. The rearrangement uses TRBV14 and TRBJ2-7; a weak D match, TRBD1 (6 bases). Germline-derived CDR1 and CDR2 are SGHDN and FVKESK. Trimming cost V 0 bases and J 1 base, with 10 bases left between them. CDR3 length: 15 amino acids. This CDR3 reads CASSQEYDRSYEQYF. DNA for the CDR3: TGTGCCAGCAGCCAAGAATATGACAGGTCCTACGAGCAGTACTTC.

This clone came up a few times. The chain recombines TRBV10-3 with TRBJ2-1; 10 nucleotides match TRBD2. V gave up 4 bases and J gave up 6 bases; unmatched junction bases: 3. Germline CDR1 reads ENHRY; CDR2 reads SYGVKD. The CDR3 runs to 14 residues. DNA for the CDR3: TGTGCCATCAGTGGGCCTAGCGGGAGCAATGAGCAGTTCTTC. Its translation: CAISGPSGSNEQFF.

The chain combines TRBV30 with TRBJ1-4, with TRBD1 matching over 8 bases. The germline V gene has CDR1 GTSNPN and CDR2 SVGIG (reference sequence). V lost 2 bases, J lost 3 bases, and 5 bases stayed unmatched. The CDR3 is 15 residues long. The CDR3 DNA sequence: TGTGCCTGGAGTACAACAGGGGGATCTAATGAAAAACTGTTTTTT. Its translation: CAWSTTGGSNEKLFF.

The chain combines TRBV6-1 with TRBJ1-5; D not resolved. Germline V gene lookup returns CDR1 MNHNS and CDR2 SASEGT. Trimming left V 5 bases short and J 2 bases short, with 10 bases between. The CDR3 extends over 14 amino acids. The CDR3 region has the DNA TGTGCCAGCAGTCAATCGTGGGGCAATCAGCCCCAGCATTTT. Translating gives CASSQSWGNQPQHF.

The rearrangement uses TRBV12-5 and TRBJ2-1; no reliable D call. The ends were cut back, 0 bases at V and 2 bases at J, with 20 bases in the middle. The CDR3 runs to 19 residues. Per the germline V gene, CDR1 is LGHNT and CDR2 is FRNRAP. CDR3 amino acids: CASGLVLTQRILTYNEQFF. In nucleotides, the CDR3 is TGTGCTAGTGGTTTGGTGCTTACCCAGAGGATTCTAACCTACAATGAGCAGTTCTTC.

This chain connects TRBV28 to TRBJ1-4; D is perhaps TRBD1 (6 bases). The V end lost 6 bases, the J end lost 3 bases, and 8 bases lay between the germline ends. There are 13 residues in the CDR3. The V gene's germline CDR1 is MDHEN and CDR2 SYDVKM. CDR3 in amino acids: CASRGGPNEKLFF. The CDR3 nucleotides are TGTGCCAGCAGGGGGGGCCCTAATGAAAAACTGTTTTTT.